The rows below give T cell receptor beta chains drawn from one sample of a study of T cell repertoires in cytomegalovirus infection. TCRdb re-analysed the reads in MiXCR, keeping a single row per CDR3 protein. The repertoire holds 300,000 to 450,000 distinct CDR3 sequences, with about a sixth as singletons. The sequenced sample was PBMCs. These receptors were obtained from a human donor in good health (CMV status not recorded). Some clones in this sample may be carry-over from other donors' samples. The CDR3 runs from the conserved cysteine through the conserved F or W. Each record gives: CDR3 DNA, CDR3 protein, V gene, clone size, D gene, J gene. D genes are given only for firm matches. Some rows have no size entry. The others give once, few or many, or a class for an expanded clone.

TGTGCCAGCAGCGAGGGGGCAGGGTCAGAGACCCAGTACTTC,CASSEGAGSETQYF,TRBV5-6,NA,TRBD1,TRBJ2-5
TGTGCCAGCAGCTTACCTACTCTAGGGAACACTGAAGCTTTCTTT,CASSLPTLGNTEAFF,TRBV7-2,many,NA,TRBJ1-1
TGTGCCAGCAGCGCACGGGACAGTTCCTACGAGCAGTACTTC,CASSARDSSYEQYF,TRBV7-2,many,TRBD1,TRBJ2-7
TGTGCCAGCGCTGTCTCCTCCTACACCTACGAGCAGTACTTC,CASAVSSYTYEQYF,TRBV6-6,NA,NA,TRBJ2-7
TGTGCCAGCAGCTTAGGGACGGTGAACACTGAAGCTTTCTTT,CASSLGTVNTEAFF,TRBV7-9,many,NA,TRBJ1-1
TGCGCCAGCAGTCAACAAAGCGGGCACGGCAATGAGCAGTTCTTC,CASSQQSGHGNEQFF,TRBV23-1,few,NA,TRBJ2-1
TGTGCCAGCACCCTTTTACTTGGGGTCGATGAGCAGTTCTTC,CASTLLLGVDEQFF,TRBV12-3/TRBV12-4,NA,NA,TRBJ2-1
TGTGCCAGCAGCTTAGCCCCACGGACAGTGAACACTGAAGCTTTCTTT,CASSLAPRTVNTEAFF,TRBV7-2,many,NA,TRBJ1-1
TGCGCCAGCAGTCTGGGGGGGGTTGGCGACGAGCAGTACTTC,CASSLGGVGDEQYF,TRBV10-2,NA,TRBD2,TRBJ2-7
TGTGCCAGCAGTTACCAAAGTAGCTCCTACAATGAGCAGTTCTTC,CASSYQSSSYNEQFF,TRBV6-5,many,NA,TRBJ2-1
TGTGCCAGCAGTATGGGAATCGTCGATGAGCAGTTCTTC,CASSMGIVDEQFF,TRBV2,NA,NA,TRBJ2-1
TGTGCCAGCAGCTTTGGTAGGGGGCGCGACTACGAGCAGTACTTC,CASSFGRGRDYEQYF,TRBV7-2,few,TRBD1,TRBJ2-7
TGTGCCAGCACCCCGGGTGGGGCCGTTCCCTACAATGAGCAGTTCTTC,CASTPGGAVPYNEQFF,TRBV27,few,NA,TRBJ2-1
TGTGCCAGCACCAACTGGGGGGGTAGCACAGATACGCAGTATTTT,CASTNWGGSTDTQYF,TRBV5-6,NA,TRBD2,TRBJ2-3
TGTGCTAGTGGTGCCGGGACACTTGAAGATACGCAGTATTTT,CASGAGTLEDTQYF,TRBV12-5,many,NA,TRBJ2-3
TGCAGTGGTCTTAGCGGGACCAGCTCCTACGAGCAGTACTTC,CSGLSGTSSYEQYF,TRBV20-1,few,TRBD2,TRBJ2-7
TGTGCCAGCAGCGTTTGGGGGGGGCCGGGAGAGACCCAGTACTTC,CASSVWGGPGETQYF,TRBV9,few,NA,TRBJ2-5
TGCGCCAGCAGCCAAGATTTCCTAGCGGGGACTGCCTACGAGCAGTACTTC,CASSQDFLAGTAYEQYF,TRBV4-3,few,TRBD2,TRBJ2-7
TGCACCAGCAGCTTGGAAGCGGGAGGCGGCACAGATACGCAGTATTTT,CTSSLEAGGGTDTQYF,TRBV5-1,NA,TRBD2,TRBJ2-3
TGCAGTGCTAGAGATCCAGCGCCAGATACGCAGTATTTT,CSARDPAPDTQYF,TRBV20-1,few,NA,TRBJ2-3
TGCGCCAGCAGCCCCGACGCTAGCGGCTTATACAATGAGCAGTTCTTC,CASSPDASGLYNEQFF,TRBV4-3,many,TRBD2,TRBJ2-1
TGTGCCAGCAGGGTTGATGGGACAGATGGCTACACCTTC,CASRVDGTDGYTF,TRBV28,many,TRBD1,TRBJ1-2
TGTGCCAGCAGCTTGGTTAGGGGGGGAGAGACCCAGTACTTC,CASSLVRGGETQYF,TRBV5-4,NA,NA,TRBJ2-5
TGTGCCAGCTCACGGGACAGCCTCAGGGCCCTCCACTTT,CASSRDSLRALHF,TRBV18,NA,TRBD1,TRBJ1-6
TGTGCCAGCAGTAGGGGCCCGGAATACACTGAAGCTTTCTTT,CASSRGPEYTEAFF,TRBV7-2,NA,NA,TRBJ1-1
TGTGCCAGCAGCTTACGTCCACTGGAGGGGACTGAAGCTTTCTTT,CASSLRPLEGTEAFF,TRBV7-8,many,NA,TRBJ1-1
TGTGCCAGCAGCTTAGAACCAGCGGGGGCGACAGATACGCAGTATTTT,CASSLEPAGATDTQYF,TRBV7-2,few,TRBD2,TRBJ2-3
TGCAGTGCAACCCCCCGGGTAGCGGGGGAGTTAACAGATACGCAGTATTTT,CSATPRVAGELTDTQYF,TRBV20-1,NA,TRBD2,TRBJ2-3